These 18 T cell receptor beta chains originate from one sample sequenced in a study of cytomegalovirus exposure and HLA in healthy donors. The PCR was carried out with 60 Vbeta primers and 13 Jbeta primers. Libraries were prepared by immunoSEQ multiplex PCR; TCRdb keeps only in-frame clonotypes and omits some of them. Among more than 95,000 clones listed, less than 85% were seen once. Sequencing was performed on PBMCs. The receptors originated from a man aged 40-49 years in good health and CMV-seropositive.

The J gene is TRBJ2-7, the V gene TRBV9, with 9 nucleotides matching TRBD1. CDR3 size: 15 residues. Germline assignment: CDR1 SGDLS and CDR2 YYNGEE. With 4 bases clipped from V and 0 bases from J, the junction kept 5 bases outside the gene matches. The CDR3 DNA sequence: TGTGCCAGCAGCCCTACAGGGGGCGCCTCCTACGAGCAGTACTTC. This gives the protein CASSPTGGASYEQYF.

The chain has TRBV9 and TRBJ2-5, with 12 bases that match TRBD2. Looked up from germline, CDR1 is SGDLS and CDR2 is YYNGEE. This CDR3 contains 18 residues. After removal of 3 bases from V and 5 bases from J, the junction contained 14 bases not matched to a gene. CDR3 DNA sequence: TGTGCCAGCAGCGCAGGGGGACTAGCGGGTTCCATGGGGGAGACCCAGTACTTC. This gives the protein CASSAGGLAGSMGETQYF.

V gene TRBV5-1 combines with J gene TRBJ2-7; TRBD2 matches at 13 bases. CDR3 length: 15 residues. Per germline, CDR1 SGHRS and CDR2 YFSETQ. With 4 bases clipped from V and 2 bases from J, the junction kept 3 bases outside the gene matches. CDR3 residues: CASSLGTSGTYEQYF. In nucleotides, the CDR3 is TGCGCCAGCAGCCTTGGGACTAGCGGGACCTACGAGCAGTACTTC. The full variable domain, in which reference TRBV5-1 and TRBJ2-7 provide the parts outside the CDR3, is KAGVTQTPRYLIKTRGQQVTLSCSPISGHRSVSWYQQTPGQGLQFLFEYFSETQRNKGNFPGRFSGRQFSNSRSEMNVSTLELGDSALYLCASSLGTSGTYEQYFGPGTRLTVT.

The chain links TRBV25-1 to TRBJ2-1; perhaps TRBD2 as D (7 bases). CDR1 and CDR2 (germline): MGHDK, SYGVNS. The length of the CDR3 is 14 residues. Trimming stripped 8 bases from V and 2 bases from J, with 13 bases between. CDR3 nucleotide sequence: TGTGCCAGCCTCAGGGGAGGGCCCTACAATGAGCAGTTCTTC. Its translation: CASLRGGPYNEQFF.

The chain links TRBV11-3 to TRBJ2-7; 9 nucleotides agree with TRBD1. Unmatched junction bases numbered 10, after V lost 4 bases and J lost 3 bases. Per the germline V gene, CDR1 is SGHNT and CDR2 is YENEEA. The CDR3 sequence is 16 residues long. The CDR3 DNA reads TGTGCCAGCAGCTCCAACCGGGACAGGGAGAGCTACGAGCAGTACTTC. Amino acids: CASSSNRDRESYEQYF.

This rearrangement joins TRBV7-2 to TRBJ2-7; 9 bases line up with TRBD1. This CDR3 region has 15 residues. CDR1 and CDR2 (germline): SGHTA, FQGNSA. Trimming at V came to 5 bases and at J to 6 bases, leaving 11 bases not matched to a gene. The CDR3 spells CASSPQGALPSEQYF. CDR3 DNA: TGTGCCAGCAGCCCACAGGGGGCCCTACCCTCCGAGCAGTACTTC.

The chain links TRBV11-2 to TRBJ1-4; D remains ambiguous. CDR1 and CDR2 from the germline V gene are SGHAT and FQNNGV. The CDR3 loop spans 13 amino acids. Between the trimmed V and J ends, which lost 5 bases and 8 bases, there was a span of 12 bases. The CDR3 DNA reads as TGTGCCAGCAGCGCAGTCCGGGAAGAAAAACTGTTTTTT. Translation: CASSAVREEKLFF.

This chain uses TRBV6-5 with TRBJ1-4; D might be TRBD1 (5 bases). The V end was cut by 3 bases, the J end by 10 bases, with 9 bases between. Germline values: CDR1 MNHEY, CDR2 SVGAGI. The CDR3 extends over 12 amino acids. CDR3 loop: CASSYQGGKLFF. The CDR3 coding sequence is TGTGCCAGCAGTTATCAGGGAGGAAAACTGTTTTTT.

The V call is TRBV7-2, the J call TRBJ2-1; possible D gene TRBD2, 5 bases. CDR1 and CDR2 (germline): SGHTA, FQGNSA. Trimming pared 5 bases from V and 4 bases from J, leaving 12 bases between. The CDR3 loop spans 14 amino acids. CDR3 sequence reads: CASSLGSGYNEQFF. CDR3 nucleotides: TGTGCCAGCAGCCTTGGGAGCGGTTACAATGAGCAGTTCTTC. The full variable domain, in which reference TRBV7-2 and TRBJ2-1 provide the parts outside the CDR3, is GAGVSQSPSNKVTEKGKDVELRCDPISGHTALYWYRQSLGQGLEFLIYFQGNSAPDKSGLPSDRFSAERTGGSVSTLTIQRTQQEDSAVYLCASSLGSGYNEQFFGPGTRLTVL.

This clone was counted a few times. The gene calls are TRBV9 and TRBJ1-1; D is possibly TRBD1 (6 bases). The CDR3 length is 14 residues. Deletions cut 3 bases from V and 1 base from J, with 10 bases between. CDR1 is SGDLS and CDR2 is YYNGEE in the germline V gene. The CDR3, as DNA: TGTGCCAGCAGCGGGGGACACGCGAACACTGAAGCTTTCTTT. Translation gives CASSGGHANTEAFF.

The chain employs TRBV19 and TRBJ2-7; D is possibly TRBD2 (5 bases). This CDR3 spans 15 amino acids. Germline V gene sequence: CDR1 LNHDA, CDR2 SQIVND (reference sequence). V dropped 1 base and J dropped 5 bases, with 15 bases sitting between them. The CDR3 reads CASSIGGSATNEQYF. DNA for the CDR3: TGTGCCAGTAGTATAGGAGGGAGTGCCACTAACGAGCAGTACTTC.

The chain recombines TRBV4-1 with TRBJ1-3; D is possibly TRBD1 (5 bases). CDR3 length: 15 residues. Germline CDR1 and CDR2: MGHRA and YSYEKL. Between the trimmed V and J ends, which lost 4 bases and 1 base, there was a span of 11 bases. Here the CDR3 reads CASSRSGLSGNTIYF. CDR3 DNA sequence: TGCGCCAGCAGCCGATCAGGGTTATCTGGAAACACCATATATTTT.

This clone was picked up a small number of times. This chain joins TRBV28 and TRBJ2-3; 10 bases fit TRBD1. This CDR3 has 16 amino acids. J was trimmed by 2 bases and V by 5 bases; bases with no gene match: 7. Germline values: CDR1 MDHEN, CDR2 SYDVKM. Here the CDR3 DNA reads TGTGCCAGCAGTCAGATGGGACAGGGGTCCACAGATACGCAGTATTTT. Encoded protein: CASSQMGQGSTDTQYF.

The chain has TRBV7-9 and TRBJ1-2; 8 nucleotides align to TRBD1. From germline, CDR1 is SEHNR and CDR2 FQNEAQ (reference sequence). Unmatched junction bases numbered 8, after V lost 4 bases and J lost 4 bases. The length of the CDR3 is 15 residues. CDR3 loop: CASSSGQGTFYGYTF. The CDR3 DNA sequence: TGTGCCAGCAGCTCCGGACAGGGCACCTTCTATGGCTACACCTTC. Looking up the rest from reference TRBV7-9 and TRBJ1-2 gives the full variable domain: DTGVSQNPRHKITKRGQNVTFRCDPISEHNRLYWYRQTLGQGPEFLTYFQNEAQLEKSRLLSDRFSAERPKGSFSTLEIQRTEQGDSAMYLCASSSGQGTFYGYTFGSGTRLTVV.

For this clone: Other DNA sequences in this sample translate to the same CDR3. The chain is built from TRBV5-6 and TRBJ2-5; 9 nucleotides agree with TRBD2. This CDR3 spans 14 amino acids. Per germline, CDR1 SGHDT and CDR2 YYEEEE. The V and J ends lost 4 bases and 5 bases, in that order; junction bases with no gene match: 6. As DNA, the CDR3 is TGTGCCAGCAGCCCAACTAGCGGGCAGGAGACCCAGTACTTC. Protein: CASSPTSGQETQYF.

This chain uses TRBV6-5 with TRBJ1-2, with D uncertain. The germline gives CDR1 MNHEY, CDR2 SVGAGI. There are 13 residues in the CDR3. The germline V and J ends were trimmed by 6 bases and 0 bases, with 8 bases remaining between them. The CDR3 nucleotides are TGTGCCAGCAGCACTACCCCTAACTATGGCTACACCTTC. Translation gives CASSTTPNYGYTF.

This chain uses TRBV30 with TRBJ2-4, with D tentatively TRBD1 (7 bases). The V and J ends lost 4 bases and 12 bases respectively, with 25 bases between them. CDR3 length equals 15 residues. Germline V gives CDR1 GTSNPN, CDR2 SVGIG (reference sequence). CDR3 residues: CAWTLAVQGGGSQYF. CDR3 bases: TGTGCCTGGACCTTAGCGGTCCAGGGGGGTGGCAGTCAGTACTTC.

V and J are TRBV5-6 and TRBJ1-1, with D uncertain. This CDR3 region has 18 residues. Trimming shortened V by 4 bases and J by 1 base, and 23 bases separated the two germline ends. Germline V gives CDR1 SGHDT, CDR2 YYEEEE. The CDR3 reads CASSDQLGVWISNTEAFF. The DNA for the CDR3 is TGTGCCAGCAGCGATCAACTCGGGGTGTGGATCTCGAACACTGAAGCTTTCTTT.